This T cell receptor (beta chain) appears in the sequencing data of a study of T cells expressing NK-cell markers. For each CDR3 protein, TCRdb gives one entry from its re-call of the 5' RACE reads, without DNA. The sample table includes 400,000 or so distinct CDR3 sequences. Germline V gives CDR1 SGHVS, CDR2 FNYEAQ. The CDR3 has 18 amino acids. The chain recombines TRBV7-6 with TRBJ2-6; TCRdb designates TRBD1, a call that cannot be tested without DNA. The sample taken for sequencing was blood T cells: a sorted CD56 or NKG2C T cell subset, CD4+ or CD8+ T cells, or bulk PBMC T cells (not recorded which). The receptor was isolated from a woman between 45 and 65 years old in good health. The CDR3 is CASSLEGTGESGANVLTF.